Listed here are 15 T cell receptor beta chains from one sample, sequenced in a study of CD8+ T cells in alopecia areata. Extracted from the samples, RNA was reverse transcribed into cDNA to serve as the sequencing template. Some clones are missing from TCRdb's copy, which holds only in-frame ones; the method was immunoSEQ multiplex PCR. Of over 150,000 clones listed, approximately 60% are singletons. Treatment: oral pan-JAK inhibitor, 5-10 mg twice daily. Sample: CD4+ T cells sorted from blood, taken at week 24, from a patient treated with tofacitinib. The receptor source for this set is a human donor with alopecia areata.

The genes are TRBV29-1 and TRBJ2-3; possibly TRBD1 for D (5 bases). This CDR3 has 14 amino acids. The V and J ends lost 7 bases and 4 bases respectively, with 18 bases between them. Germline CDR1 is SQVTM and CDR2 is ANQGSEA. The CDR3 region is CSASGPFFADTQYF. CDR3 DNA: TGCAGCGCTTCAGGGCCTTTTTTCGCAGATACGCAGTATTTT.

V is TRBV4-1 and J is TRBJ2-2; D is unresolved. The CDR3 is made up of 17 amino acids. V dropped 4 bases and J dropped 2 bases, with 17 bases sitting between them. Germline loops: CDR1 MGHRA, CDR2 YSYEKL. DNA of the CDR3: TGCGCCAGCAGCCCGAAGAGGCAAATTCTTAACACCGGGGAGCTGTTTTTT. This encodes CASSPKRQILNTGELFF.

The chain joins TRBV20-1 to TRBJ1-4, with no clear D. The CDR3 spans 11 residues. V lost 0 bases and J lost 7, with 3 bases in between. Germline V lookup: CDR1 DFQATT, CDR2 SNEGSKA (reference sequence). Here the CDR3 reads CSARETEKLFF. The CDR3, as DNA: TGCAGTGCTAGAGAAACTGAAAAACTGTTTTTT.

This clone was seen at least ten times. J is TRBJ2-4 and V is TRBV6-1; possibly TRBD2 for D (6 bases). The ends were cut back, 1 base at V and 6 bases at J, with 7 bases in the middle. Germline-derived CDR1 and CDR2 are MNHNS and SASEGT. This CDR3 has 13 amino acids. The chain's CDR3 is CASSEGRGNIQYF. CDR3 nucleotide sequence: TGTGCCAGCAGTGAAGGGAGGGGAAACATTCAGTACTTC.

CDR3 sequence (DNA): TGCAGCGTTTCTCCGCGGGCCCCGCGCGGTGAAGCTTTCTTT. Amino acids: CSVSPRAPRGEAFF. The chain has TRBV29-1 and TRBJ1-1, with D unresolved. CDR3 length equals 14 residues. Trimming took off 5 bases at V and 7 bases at J, with 20 bases between the two ends. Germline assignment: CDR1 SQVTM and CDR2 ANQGSEA.

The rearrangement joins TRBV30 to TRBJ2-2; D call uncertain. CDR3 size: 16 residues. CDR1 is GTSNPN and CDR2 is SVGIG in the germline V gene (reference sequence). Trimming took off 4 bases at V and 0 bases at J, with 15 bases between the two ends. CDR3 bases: TGTGCCTGGAAGTCTTTGGGGAACCCGAACACCGGGGAGCTGTTTTTT. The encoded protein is CAWKSLGNPNTGELFF.

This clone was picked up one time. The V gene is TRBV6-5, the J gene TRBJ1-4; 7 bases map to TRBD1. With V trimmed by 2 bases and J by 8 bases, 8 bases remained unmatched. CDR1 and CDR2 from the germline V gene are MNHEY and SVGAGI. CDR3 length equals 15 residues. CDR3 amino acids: CASSYDRAYEEKLFF. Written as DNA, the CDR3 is TGTGCCAGCAGTTACGACAGGGCGTATGAAGAAAAACTGTTTTTT.

As DNA, the CDR3 is TGTGCCAGCAGCTGCGTTGTGAGGCAATATAGCAATCAGCCCCAGCATTTT. Encoded protein: CASSCVVRQYSNQPQHF. The rearrangement joins TRBV5-6 to TRBJ1-5; no definite D call. The CDR3 contains 17 residues. V lost 3 bases to trimming and J lost 0 bases, with 16 bases between them. Per the germline V gene, CDR1 is SGHDT and CDR2 is YYEEEE.

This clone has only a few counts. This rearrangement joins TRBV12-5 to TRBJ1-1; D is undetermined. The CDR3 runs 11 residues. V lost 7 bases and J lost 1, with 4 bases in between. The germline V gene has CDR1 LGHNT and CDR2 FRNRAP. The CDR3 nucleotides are TGTGCTAGTGCCCCGAACACTGAAGCTTTCTTT. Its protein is CASAPNTEAFF. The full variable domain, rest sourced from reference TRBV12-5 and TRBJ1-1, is DARVTQTPRHKVTEMGQEVTMRCQPILGHNTVFWYRQTMMQGLELLAYFRNRAPLDDSGMPKDRFSAEMPDATLATLKIQPSEPRDSAVYFCASAPNTEAFFGQGTRLTVV.

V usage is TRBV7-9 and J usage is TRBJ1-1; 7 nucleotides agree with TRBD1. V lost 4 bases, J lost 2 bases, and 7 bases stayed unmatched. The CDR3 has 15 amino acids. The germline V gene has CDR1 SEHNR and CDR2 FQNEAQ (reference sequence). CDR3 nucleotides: TGTGCCAGCAGCTCCATAGGGACAGCTAACACTGAAGCTTTCTTT. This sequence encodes CASSSIGTANTEAFF.

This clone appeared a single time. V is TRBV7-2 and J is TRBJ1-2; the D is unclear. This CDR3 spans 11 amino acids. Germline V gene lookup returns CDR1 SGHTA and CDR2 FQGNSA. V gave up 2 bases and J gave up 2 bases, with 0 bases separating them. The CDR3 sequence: CASSLNYGYTF. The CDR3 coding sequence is TGTGCCAGCAGCTTAAACTATGGCTACACCTTC.

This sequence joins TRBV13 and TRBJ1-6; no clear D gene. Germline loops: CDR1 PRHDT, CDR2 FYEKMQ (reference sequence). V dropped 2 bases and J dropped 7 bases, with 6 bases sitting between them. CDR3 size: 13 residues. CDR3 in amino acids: CASSLKTNSPLHF. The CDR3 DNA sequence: TGTGCCAGCAGCTTAAAAACGAATTCACCCCTCCACTTT.

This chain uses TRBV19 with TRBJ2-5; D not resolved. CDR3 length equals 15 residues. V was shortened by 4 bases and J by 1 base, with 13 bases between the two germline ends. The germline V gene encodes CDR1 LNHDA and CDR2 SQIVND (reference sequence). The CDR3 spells CASSNRAGSQETQYF. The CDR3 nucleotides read TGTGCCAGTAGTAACCGGGCTGGATCCCAAGAGACCCAGTACTTC.

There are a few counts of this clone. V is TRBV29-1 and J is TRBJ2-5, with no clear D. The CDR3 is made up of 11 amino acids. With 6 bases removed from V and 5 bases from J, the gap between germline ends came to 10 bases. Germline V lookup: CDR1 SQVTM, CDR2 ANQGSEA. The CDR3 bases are TGCAGCGTGACGCAAGGGGAGACCCAGTACTTC. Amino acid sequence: CSVTQGETQYF.

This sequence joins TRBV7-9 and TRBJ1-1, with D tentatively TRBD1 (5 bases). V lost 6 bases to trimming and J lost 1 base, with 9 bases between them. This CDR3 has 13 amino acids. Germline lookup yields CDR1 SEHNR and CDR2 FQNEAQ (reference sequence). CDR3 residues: CASRNQGNTEAFF. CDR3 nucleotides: TGTGCCAGCAGAAATCAGGGGAACACTGAAGCTTTCTTT.